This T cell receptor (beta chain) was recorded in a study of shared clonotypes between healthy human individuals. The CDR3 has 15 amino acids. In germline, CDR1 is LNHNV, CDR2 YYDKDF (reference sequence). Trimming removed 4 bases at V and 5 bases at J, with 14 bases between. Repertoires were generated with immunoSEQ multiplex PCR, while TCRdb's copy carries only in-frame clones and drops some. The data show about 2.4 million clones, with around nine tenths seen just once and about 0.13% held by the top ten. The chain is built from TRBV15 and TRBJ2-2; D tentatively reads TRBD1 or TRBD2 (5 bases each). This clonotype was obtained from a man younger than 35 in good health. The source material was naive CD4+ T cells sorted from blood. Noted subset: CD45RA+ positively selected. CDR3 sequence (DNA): TGTGCCACCAGCATCCTTCTGGGGGAAACCGGGGAGCTGTTTTTT. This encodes CATSILLGETGELFF.